This passage covers 22 T cell receptor beta chains from one sample sequenced in a study of blood T cell repertoires in COVID-19. Clones were sequenced by immunoSEQ multiplex PCR, and TCRdb holds only the in-frame ones, with some missing. Counted here are around 230,000 clones, about 85% occurring once; the ten biggest clones make up approximately 7.5%. The specimen was peripheral blood. These receptors all stem from a man in his 60s who had recovered from COVID-19.

This clone appeared once. The CDR3 loop reads CASSIGRGRSSNQPQHF. The CDR3 DNA is TGTGCCAGTAGTATAGGTAGGGGGCGATCGAGCAATCAGCCCCAGCATTTT. The V call is TRBV19, the J call TRBJ1-5; TRBD1 matches 7 bases. The CDR3 is 17 residues long. Looked up from germline, CDR1 is LNHDA and CDR2 is SQIVND (reference sequence). Losses at the gene ends were 1 base for V and 1 base for J; bases not matched to a gene: 7.

This clone was detected a few times. The CDR3 DNA follows: TGTGCCGGCGCAGGGGGCGCTGGCTATGGCTACACCTTC. Translating it yields CAGAGGAGYGYTF. The chain has TRBV6-5 and TRBJ1-2; 8 bases are a match to TRBD1. The trim removed 11 bases at V and 4 bases at J, leaving 9 bases unmatched. CDR1 MNHEY and CDR2 SVGAGI come from the germline V gene. The CDR3 runs 13 residues.

The V and J genes are TRBV2 and TRBJ2-3, with 10 positions matching TRBD2. Trimming removed 6 bases from V and 5 bases from J; junction bases left unmatched: 5. The germline gives CDR1 SNHLY, CDR2 FYNNEI. This CDR3 is 14 amino acids long. The CDR3 DNA reads as TGTGCCAGCAGAAGAACTAGCGGGGTAGATACGCAGTATTTT. Its translation: CASRRTSGVDTQYF. Based on the CDR3 plus reference TRBV2 and TRBJ2-3, the full variable domain is EPEVTQTPSHQVTQMGQEVILRCVPISNHLYFYWYRQILGQKVEFLVSFYNNEISEKSEIFDDQFSVERPDGSNFTLKIRSTKLEDSAMYFCASRRTSGVDTQYFGPGTRLTVL.

This clone was seen only a few times. CDR3 loop: CASSDFEGIHNEQFF. The CDR3, as DNA: TGCGCCAGCAGTGATTTTGAGGGTATCCACAATGAGCAGTTCTTC. This chain uses TRBV10-1 with TRBJ2-1; D might be TRBD2 (5 bases). This CDR3 has 15 residues. V lost 3 bases and J 5 bases, leaving 14 bases between the germline ends. Germline V gives CDR1 WNHNN, CDR2 SYGVQD (reference sequence).

The rearrangement uses TRBV10-1 and TRBJ2-7; tentative D call: TRBD1 (5 bases). V shed 1 base and J shed 9 bases, with 16 bases lying between them. Germline values: CDR1 WNHNN, CDR2 SYGVQD (reference sequence). The length of the CDR3 is 14 residues. The CDR3: CASSEFPRVAWQYV. DNA for the CDR3: TGCGCCAGCAGTGAGTTCCCCAGGGTTGCATGGCAGTACGTC.

V usage is TRBV18 and J usage is TRBJ2-3; a weak D match, TRBD2 (6 bases). The CDR3 has 16 amino acids. CDR1 is KGHSH and CDR2 is LQKENI in the germline V gene. The germline V and J ends were trimmed by 6 bases and 0 bases, with 16 bases remaining between them. The CDR3 sequence: CASSPEGGVSTDTQYF. The CDR3 nucleotides read TGTGCCAGCTCCCCGGAAGGAGGGGTTAGCACAGATACGCAGTATTTT.

This chain links TRBV6-5 with TRBJ1-1; 8 bases line up with TRBD1. Trimming took 5 bases from V and 5 from J; bases not matched to a gene: 1. The CDR3 contains 12 residues. In germline, CDR1 is MNHEY, CDR2 SVGAGI. The CDR3, as DNA: TGTGCCAGCAGTAGGGACAGGACTGAAGCTTTCTTT. This codes for CASSRDRTEAFF.

This rearrangement joins TRBV19 to TRBJ2-3, with 7 bases aligning to TRBD1. The CDR3 covers 17 residues. Germline V gene data show CDR1 as LNHDA and CDR2 as SQIVND (reference sequence). V shed 3 bases, J shed 3 bases, and the junction held 12 bases outside the gene matches. Here the CDR3 DNA reads TGTGCCAGTAGTATCTTGGCTCGCGGCAGGGGGACAGATACGCAGTATTTT. As protein: CASSILARGRGTDTQYF.

This clone occurred a few times. The genes are TRBV2 and TRBJ1-1, with 9 nucleotides matching TRBD1. The CDR3 consists of 14 residues. V trimming: 3 bases; J trimming: 6 bases; junction bases outside the gene matches: 5. Germline V gives CDR1 SNHLY, CDR2 FYNNEI. The CDR3 DNA reads as TGTGCCAGCAGTGACTACAGGGGGCGACCTGAAGCTTTCTTT. Translation gives CASSDYRGRPEAFF.

The chain has TRBV27 and TRBJ1-1, with TRBD1 matching 7 bases. Trimming removed 1 base from V and 4 bases from J; junction bases left unmatched: 6. The germline V gene has CDR1 MNHEY and CDR2 SMNVEV (reference sequence). The CDR3 has 15 residues. CDR3 sequence: CASSLYPGGSTEAFF. CDR3 nucleotide sequence: TGTGCCAGCAGTTTATACCCAGGGGGGTCCACTGAAGCTTTCTTT.

This clone occurred a few times. The chain joins TRBV18 to TRBJ2-3; D not resolved. CDR3 length: 11 residues. With 3 bases removed from V and 6 bases from J, the gap between germline ends came to 4 bases. The germline V gene has CDR1 KGHSH and CDR2 LQKENI. CDR3 nucleotide sequence: TGTGCCAGCTCACCGAGCGATACGCAGTATTTT. Its translation: CASSPSDTQYF.

The chain has TRBV5-8 and TRBJ2-5, with 9 bases aligning to TRBD1. J lost 2 bases, V lost 4 bases, and 6 bases had no gene match. Germline-derived CDR1 and CDR2 are SGHTS and YDEGEE. The CDR3 consists of 15 residues. CDR3 amino acids: CASSPKQGAQETQYF. CDR3 DNA sequence: TGTGCCAGCAGCCCAAAACAGGGGGCTCAAGAGACCCAGTACTTC.

This clone was detected once. The rearrangement links TRBV19 to TRBJ1-5; D uncertain. Germline assignment: CDR1 LNHDA and CDR2 SQIVND (reference sequence). The length of the CDR3 is 15 residues. V lost 3 bases and J 5 bases, leaving 14 bases between the germline ends. This chain's CDR3 is CASSIGGGWDQPQHF. As DNA, the CDR3 is TGTGCCAGTAGTATTGGAGGCGGATGGGATCAGCCCCAGCATTTT.

In its sample, this clone was seen once. The chain recombines TRBV7-9 with TRBJ2-3, with TRBD1 as a possible D gene (6 bases). The germline V and J ends were trimmed by 5 bases and 4 bases, with 16 bases remaining between them. CDR1 SEHNR and CDR2 FQNEAQ come from the germline V gene (reference sequence). The CDR3 extends over 15 amino acids. The CDR3 nucleotides are TGTGCCAGCAGCCGAGAGACAGGCTTCTCAGATACGCAGTATTTT. This gives the protein CASSRETGFSDTQYF.

The V and J genes are TRBV30 and TRBJ2-1; the D is unclear. CDR1 is GTSNPN, CDR2 SVGIG, per germline (reference sequence). Trimming left V 5 bases short and J 5 bases short, with 7 bases between. The CDR3 is 11 residues long. CDR3 sequence reads: CAWGENNEQFF. The CDR3 DNA reads as TGTGCCTGGGGAGAAAACAATGAGCAGTTCTTC.

This chain links TRBV7-9 with TRBJ2-5, with 11 bases fitting TRBD2. With V trimmed by 3 bases and J by 3 bases, 12 bases remained unmatched. This CDR3 has 18 residues. CDR1 is SEHNR, CDR2 FQNEAQ, per germline (reference sequence). The CDR3 sequence is CASSFRASGGMIEETQYF. The CDR3 nucleotides are TGTGCCAGCAGCTTCCGGGCTAGCGGGGGGATGATAGAAGAGACCCAGTACTTC. Using reference TRBV7-9 and TRBJ2-5 for the parts outside the CDR3, the full variable domain is DTGVSQNPRHKITKRGQNVTFRCDPISEHNRLYWYRQTLGQGPEFLTYFQNEAQLEKSRLLSDRFSAERPKGSFSTLEIQRTEQGDSAMYLCASSFRASGGMIEETQYFGPGTRLLVL.

The J gene is TRBJ1-4, the V gene TRBV18; 8 positions agree with TRBD1. Germline CDR1 is KGHSH and CDR2 is LQKENI. CDR3 size: 14 residues. V was pared by 5 bases and J by 5 bases, with 4 bases of the junction left unmatched. In nucleotides, the CDR3 is TGTGCCAGCTCAAGACAGGGGTCAAATGAAAAACTGTTTTTT. Encoded protein: CASSRQGSNEKLFF.

V gene TRBV4-1 combines with J gene TRBJ2-1, with 8 bases identical to TRBD1. V shed 8 bases and J 7 bases; nucleotides not matched to a gene: 7. The V gene's germline CDR1 is MGHRA and CDR2 YSYEKL. The CDR3 sequence is 13 residues long. CDR3 region: CASRAQGANEQFF. The CDR3 DNA follows: TGCGCCAGCCGAGCCCAGGGGGCGAATGAGCAGTTCTTC.

V is TRBV3-1 (or the pseudogene TRBV3-2) and J is TRBJ1-3; 9 bases are a match to TRBD1. With 7 bases clipped from V and 4 bases from J, the junction kept 2 bases outside the gene matches. CDR3 length equals 13 residues. The germline V gene has CDR1 LGHDT and CDR2 YNNKEL (reference sequence). CDR3 sequence: CASKTGGGNTIYF. The CDR3 DNA reads as TGTGCCAGCAAGACAGGGGGAGGAAACACCATATATTTT.

A single count supports this clone. The rearrangement uses TRBV19 and TRBJ1-4; D remains unclear. The CDR3 extends over 17 amino acids. Germline V gene sequence: CDR1 LNHDA, CDR2 SQIVND (reference sequence). Trimming pared 2 bases from V and 2 bases from J, leaving 15 bases between. The CDR3 DNA is TGTGCCAGTAGTATACTGCGGTTACTTGGGACTAATGAAAAACTGTTTTTT. As protein: CASSILRLLGTNEKLFF.

The chain combines TRBV29-1 with TRBJ2-1; 8 bases agree with TRBD1. The trim removed 1 base at V and 0 bases at J, leaving 5 bases unmatched. This CDR3 is 16 amino acids long. Germline V gene data show CDR1 as SQVTM and CDR2 as ANQGSEA. In DNA form, the CDR3 reads TGCAGCGTTGAAGTTCGGACAGGGCGCTCCTACAATGAGCAGTTCTTC. The encoded protein is CSVEVRTGRSYNEQFF.

This clone appeared a few times. The rearrangement uses TRBV12-3 or TRBV12-4 and TRBJ2-3, with D possibly being TRBD2 (7 bases). This CDR3 region has 13 residues. The germline V and J ends were trimmed by 8 bases and 3 bases, with 12 bases remaining between them. The CDR3 is CASGGASTDTQYF. CDR3 bases: TGTGCCAGCGGGGGGGCAAGTACAGATACGCAGTATTTT.